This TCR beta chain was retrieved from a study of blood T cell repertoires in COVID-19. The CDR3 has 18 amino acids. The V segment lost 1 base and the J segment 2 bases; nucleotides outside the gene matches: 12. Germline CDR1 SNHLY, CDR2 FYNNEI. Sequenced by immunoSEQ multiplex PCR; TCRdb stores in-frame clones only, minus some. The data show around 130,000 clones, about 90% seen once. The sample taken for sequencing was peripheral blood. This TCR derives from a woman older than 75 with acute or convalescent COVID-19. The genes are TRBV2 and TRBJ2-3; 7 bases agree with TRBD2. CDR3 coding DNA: TGTGCCAGCAGTGAAGACTATCCGGGACTAATTTCCACAGATACGCAGTATTTT. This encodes CASSEDYPGLISTDTQYF.